This T cell receptor beta chain was sequenced during a study of beta chain features in type 1 diabetes. As every portion of the isolated RNA was reverse transcribed, the sequencing read expressed TCRB transcripts. Produced via immunoSEQ multiplex PCR; TCRdb's table is partial and in-frame only. The table lists around 240,000 clones, over 7.5% of them singletons, with 0.03% to 0.04% in the top ten. For this clone: Its target is not known.

Findings and limits, study-wide: PCR, the amplification step, might favor shorter templates, equally in patients and controls. Patients with type 1 diabetes showed fewer VDJ junction insertions and more deletions.

The CDR3 sequence is 16 residues long. CDR1 and CDR2 from the germline V gene are LNHDA and SQIVND (reference sequence). V shed 3 bases, J shed 7 bases, and the junction held 10 bases outside the gene matches. This sequence originates from a woman aged 18-35 years in good health. The sequencing input was naive CD4+ T cells from blood. This rearrangement joins TRBV19 to TRBJ1-4; TRBD1 aligns across 8 bases. The DNA for the CDR3 is TGTGCCAGTAGTATGTGGCAGGGGGCGTTCGGTGAAAAACTGTTTTTT. Translating gives CASSMWQGAFGEKLFF.